This T cell receptor (beta chain) was sequenced for a study of PD-1 blockade in classical Hodgkin lymphoma. Study at large: Intravenous delivery of nivolumab at 3 mg/kg to patients occurred every 2 weeks. Study-level findings and limits: Prior to therapy, complete responders displayed diversity much like that of newly diagnosed patients. With CD4+ cells, TCR diversity rose significantly by C4D1, but not with CD8+ cells. Reported baseline diversity: healthy donors highest, relapsed/refractory patients lowest.

For this clone: Its antigen is unidentified.

Some clones are missing from TCRdb's copy, which holds only in-frame ones; the method was immunoSEQ multiplex PCR. The data show about 64,000 clones, with approximately 94% seen just once and roughly 8% held by the top ten. As to time point: cycle 4 day 1 (C4D1), after 5 to 7 weeks of nivolumab. No patient escaped relapse after autologous stem cell transplantation, and brentuximab vedotin exposure varied. The germline V gene encodes CDR1 KGHSH and CDR2 LQKENI. Trimming cost V 6 bases and J 2 bases; bases outside gene matches: 4. CDR3 length equals 15 residues. Sequences were derived from peripheral blood mononuclear cells (PBMCs), sampled before the fourth cycle of nivolumab. The V gene is TRBV18, the J gene TRBJ2-3; TRBD2 matches 11 bases. The sequence came from a human donor with classical Hodgkin lymphoma. The CDR3 region is CASSLAGGATDTQYF. CDR3 coding DNA: TGTGCCAGCTCCCTAGCGGGGGGCGCCACAGATACGCAGTATTTT.